A selection of T cell receptor beta chains follows, all from one sample in a study of human T cells and chemical hapten exposure. TCRdb fed the RACE reads into MiXCR, producing one record per CDR3 protein. The data contain 95,000 or so distinct CDR3 sequences, 10% to 12% of them singletons. Here the sequenced sample was whole blood, taken in connection with sensitization to the hapten diphenylcyclopropenone (DPC). The receptors come from a woman in her forties with alopecia areata. Some clones in this sample may be carry-over from other donors' samples. The CDR3 runs from the conserved cysteine through the conserved F or W. The order of the fields is D gene, clone size, V gene, J gene, CDR3 DNA, CDR3 protein. D genes are given only for firm matches. Not every row has a clone size; where given, it reads once, few, many or a size class.

TRBD2	many	TRBV19	TRBJ2-1	TGTGCCAGTAGTATAGTGGGCGGGGGGTCCCCCCAAGGGCAGTTCTTC	CASSIVGGGSPQGQFF
NA	many	TRBV6-2/TRBV6-3	TRBJ1-5	TGTGCCAGCAGAGAGGGGGGGGCCAGCAATCAGCCCCAGCATTTT	CASREGGASNQPQHF
TRBD2	many	TRBV7-2	TRBJ2-5	TGTGCCAGCAGCTTCAGCGGGAGAAACCAAGAGACCCAGTACTTC	CASSFSGRNQETQYF
TRBD2	many	TRBV2	TRBJ2-3	TGTGCCAGCAGTGAAGCCATAGCGGGGGGCCTTCCGGTACCCACAGATACGCAGTATTTT	CASSEAIAGGLPVPTDTQYF
NA	many	TRBV12-3/TRBV12-4	TRBJ2-3	TGTGCCAGCAACAAACGAGGTTTGAGCCGCACAGATACGCAGTATTTT	CASNKRGLSRTDTQYF
NA	few	TRBV9	TRBJ2-1	TGTGCCAGCAGCGTAGGCCCGGACGGGGGAAATGAGCAGTTCTTC	CASSVGPDGGNEQFF
NA	NA	TRBV29-1	TRBJ1-3	TGCAGCGTTGTACTTACTGGAAACACCATATATTTT	CSVVLTGNTIYF
NA	many	TRBV6-1	TRBJ1-2	TGTGCCAGCAGTGAAACAGCCGGGACACCAAGGGGTGGCTACACCTTC	CASSETAGTPRGGYTF
NA	once	TRBV20-1	TRBJ2-5	TGCAGTGCTAGTTGGGTGGCAGGGCAGGAGACCCAGTACTTC	CSASWVAGQETQYF
TRBD2	many	TRBV29-1	TRBJ2-5	TGCAGCGTTGAAGGCGCGGGAGGTAGTCCAGAGACCCAGTACTTC	CSVEGAGGSPETQYF
NA	NA	TRBV5-1	TRBJ2-7	TGCGCCAGCAGCTTGGCGGCAGGGTTCCCCTACGAGCAGTACTTC	CASSLAAGFPYEQYF
NA	NA	TRBV20-1	TRBJ2-2	TGCAGTGCTAGTCGTCCGGGCACCGGGGAGCTGTTTTTT	CSASRPGTGELFF
TRBD1	few	TRBV7-8	TRBJ2-1	TGTGCCAGCAGCTTAGGACAGGGGAGTACGAATGAGCAGTTCTTC	CASSLGQGSTNEQFF
NA	many	TRBV7-2	TRBJ2-7	TGTGCCAGCAGCTGGGCGGGCTCTATGATACAGTACTTC	CASSWAGSMIQYF
TRBD1	few	TRBV29-1	TRBJ1-3	TGCAGCGTCGGGACAGGCTCTGGAAACACCATATATTTT	CSVGTGSGNTIYF
NA	NA	TRBV7-2	TRBJ2-7	TGTGCCAGCAGCTGGTCCTACGAGCAGTACTTC	CASSWSYEQYF
TRBD2	few	TRBV27	TRBJ2-7	TGTGCCAGCAGTTTATCGGCGGGAGCAATCGAGCAGTACTTC	CASSLSAGAIEQYF
NA	NA	TRBV20-1	TRBJ1-1	TGCAGTGCTAGGAGCAGCCCGAACACTGAAGCTTTCTTT	CSARSSPNTEAFF
NA	NA	TRBV23-1	TRBJ2-4	TGCGCCAGCAGTCCGGGGACCGACGCCAAAAACATTCAGTACTTC	CASSPGTDAKNIQYF
NA	many	TRBV29-1	TRBJ2-5	TGCAGCGCGGCAGCCAAACTACAGGAGACCCAGTACTTC	CSAAAKLQETQYF
NA	many	TRBV11-3	TRBJ2-7	TGTGCCAGCAGCCTATCCGGGACGGAGAACTACGAGCAGTACTTC	CASSLSGTENYEQYF
NA	many	TRBV7-2	TRBJ2-7	TGTGCCAGCAGCAACCGGGACCTGAGCTCCTACGAGCAGTACTTC	CASSNRDLSSYEQYF
NA	few	TRBV6-2/TRBV6-3	TRBJ2-1	TGTGCCAGCAGAAACGCCGGGGGAGATGAGCAGTTCTTC	CASRNAGGDEQFF
TRBD2	few	TRBV30	TRBJ2-1	TGTGCCTGGAGTGTAAAACTAGCGGGGGTAGATGAGCAGTTCTTC	CAWSVKLAGVDEQFF